This TCR beta chain came from a study of OX40 agonist ivuxolimab in advanced cancers. Study overall: Patients' therapy was ivuxolimab, an antibody that acts as an agonist of OX40 (CD134).

Profiled with immunoSEQ multiplex PCR; TCRdb holds only in-frame clones, not every one. In the table there are around 30,000 clones, 90% of which are singletons. The receptor's source is an adult with an advanced solid tumor such as melanoma, head and neck, liver or kidney cancer. The sample here was CD4+ or CD8+ T cells sorted from blood, taken in a trial of the OX40 agonist ivuxolimab.

The CDR3 bases are TGTGCCAGCAGCATCGGGACAGGGACAGATACGCAGTATTTT. Amino acid sequence: CASSIGTGTDTQYF. The V call is TRBV7-6, the J call TRBJ2-3, with TRBD1 matching over 9 bases. Trimming at V came to 5 bases and at J to 3 bases, leaving 3 bases not matched to a gene. CDR3 size: 14 residues. The germline V gene encodes CDR1 SGHVS and CDR2 FNYEAQ.